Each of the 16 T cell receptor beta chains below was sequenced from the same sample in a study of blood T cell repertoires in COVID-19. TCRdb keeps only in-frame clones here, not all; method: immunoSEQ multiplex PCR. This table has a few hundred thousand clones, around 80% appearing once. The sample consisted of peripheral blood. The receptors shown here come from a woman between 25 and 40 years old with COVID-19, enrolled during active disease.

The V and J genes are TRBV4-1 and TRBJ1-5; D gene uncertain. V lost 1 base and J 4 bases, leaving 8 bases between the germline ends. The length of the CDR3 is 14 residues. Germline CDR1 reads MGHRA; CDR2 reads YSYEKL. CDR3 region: CASSQVPVNQPQHF. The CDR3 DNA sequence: TGCGCCAGCAGCCAAGTTCCGGTAAATCAGCCCCAGCATTTT.

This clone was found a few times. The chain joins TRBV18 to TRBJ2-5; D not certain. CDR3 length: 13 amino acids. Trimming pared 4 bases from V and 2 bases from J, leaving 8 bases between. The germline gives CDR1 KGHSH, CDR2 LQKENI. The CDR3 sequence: CASSLGSQETQYF. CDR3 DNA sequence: TGTGCCAGCTCACTCGGGTCTCAAGAGACCCAGTACTTC. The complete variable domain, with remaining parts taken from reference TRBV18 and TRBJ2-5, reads NAGVMQNPRHLVRRRGQEARLRCSPMKGHSHVYWYRQLPEEGLKFMVYLQKENIIDESGMPKERFSAEFPKEGPSILRIQQVVRGDSAAYFCASSLGSQETQYFGPGTRLLVL.

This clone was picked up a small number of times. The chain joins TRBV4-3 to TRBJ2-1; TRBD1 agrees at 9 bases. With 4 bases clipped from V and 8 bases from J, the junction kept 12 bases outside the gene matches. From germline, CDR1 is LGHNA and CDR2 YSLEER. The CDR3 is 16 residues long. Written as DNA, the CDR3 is TGCGCCAGCAGCCCATCCGAGGACAGGGGATTTGATGAGCAGTTCTTC. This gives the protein CASSPSEDRGFDEQFF.

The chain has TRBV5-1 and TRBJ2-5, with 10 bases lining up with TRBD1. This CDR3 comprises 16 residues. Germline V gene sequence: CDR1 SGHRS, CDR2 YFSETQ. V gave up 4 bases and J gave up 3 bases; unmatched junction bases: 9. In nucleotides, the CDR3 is TGCGCCAGCAGCCCGTCATCTGGGACAGGGGAAGAGACCCAGTACTTC. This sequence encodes CASSPSSGTGEETQYF.

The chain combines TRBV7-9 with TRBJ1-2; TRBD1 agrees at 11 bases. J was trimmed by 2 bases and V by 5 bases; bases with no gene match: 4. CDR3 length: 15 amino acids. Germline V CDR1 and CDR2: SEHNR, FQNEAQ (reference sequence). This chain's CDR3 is CASSPRDRGNYGYTF. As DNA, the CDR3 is TGTGCCAGCAGCCCTCGGGACAGGGGGAACTATGGCTACACCTTC.

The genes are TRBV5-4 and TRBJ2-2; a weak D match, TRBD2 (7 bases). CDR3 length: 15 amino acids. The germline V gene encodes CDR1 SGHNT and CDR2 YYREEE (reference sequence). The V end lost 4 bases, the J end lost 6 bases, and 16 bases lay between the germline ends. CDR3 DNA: TGTGCCAGCAGCCCCCCCCGGGGGGCGGCCGGGGAGCTGTTTTTT. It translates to CASSPPRGAAGELFF.

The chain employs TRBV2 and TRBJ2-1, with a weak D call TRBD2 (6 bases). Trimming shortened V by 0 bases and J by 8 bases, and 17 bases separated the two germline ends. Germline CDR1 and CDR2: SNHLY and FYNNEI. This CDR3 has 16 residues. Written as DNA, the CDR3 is TGTGCCAGCAGTGAAGCGGGAGTAGCGGTAAGAGATGAGCAGTTCTTC. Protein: CASSEAGVAVRDEQFF.

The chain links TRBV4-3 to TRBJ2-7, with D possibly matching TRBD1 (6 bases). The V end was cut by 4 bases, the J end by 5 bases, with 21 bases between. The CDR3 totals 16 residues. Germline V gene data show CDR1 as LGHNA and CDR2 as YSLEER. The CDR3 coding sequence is TGCGCCAGCAGCCTCGAACCTCGGGCAGGGGTGGACGAGCAGTACTTC. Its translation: CASSLEPRAGVDEQYF.

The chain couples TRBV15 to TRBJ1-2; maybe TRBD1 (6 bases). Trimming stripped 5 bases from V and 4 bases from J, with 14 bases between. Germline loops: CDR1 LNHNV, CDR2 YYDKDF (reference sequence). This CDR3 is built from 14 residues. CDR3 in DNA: TGTGCCACCAGCCCTGGACAGTCCCCCTATGGCTACACCTTC. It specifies CATSPGQSPYGYTF.

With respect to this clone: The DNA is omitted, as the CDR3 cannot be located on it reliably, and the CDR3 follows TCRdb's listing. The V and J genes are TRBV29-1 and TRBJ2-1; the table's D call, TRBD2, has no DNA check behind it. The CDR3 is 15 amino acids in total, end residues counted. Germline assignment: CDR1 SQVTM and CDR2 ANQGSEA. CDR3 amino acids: CSVDFRGSSYNEQFF.

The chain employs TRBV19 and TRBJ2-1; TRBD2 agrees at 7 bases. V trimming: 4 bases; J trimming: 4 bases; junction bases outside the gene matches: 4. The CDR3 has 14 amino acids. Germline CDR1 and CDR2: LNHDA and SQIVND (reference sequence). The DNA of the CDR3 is TGTGCCAGTAGTAGCCGGGACTATTACAATGAGCAGTTCTTC. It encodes CASSSRDYYNEQFF.

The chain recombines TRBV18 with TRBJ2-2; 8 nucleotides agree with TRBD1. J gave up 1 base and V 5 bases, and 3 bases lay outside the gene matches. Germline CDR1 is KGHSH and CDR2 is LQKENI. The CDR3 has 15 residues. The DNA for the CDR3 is TGTGCCAGCTCAACCGGGACAGGGAACACCGGGGAGCTGTTTTTT. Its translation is CASSTGTGNTGELFF.

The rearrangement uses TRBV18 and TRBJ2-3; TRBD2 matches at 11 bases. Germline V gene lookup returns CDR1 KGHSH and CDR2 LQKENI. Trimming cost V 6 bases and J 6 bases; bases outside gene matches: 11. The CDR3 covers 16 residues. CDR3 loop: CASSTLLAGDRDTQYF. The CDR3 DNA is TGTGCCAGCTCGACTCTACTAGCGGGAGATCGGGATACGCAGTATTTT.

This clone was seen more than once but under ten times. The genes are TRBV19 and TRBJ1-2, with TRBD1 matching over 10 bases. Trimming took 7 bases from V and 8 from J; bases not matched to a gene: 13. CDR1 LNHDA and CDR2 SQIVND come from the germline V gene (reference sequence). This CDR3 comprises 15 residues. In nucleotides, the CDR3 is TGTGCCAGTACCATGACAGGGGGCGCCCGGAGGGGCTACACCTTC. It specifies CASTMTGGARRGYTF.

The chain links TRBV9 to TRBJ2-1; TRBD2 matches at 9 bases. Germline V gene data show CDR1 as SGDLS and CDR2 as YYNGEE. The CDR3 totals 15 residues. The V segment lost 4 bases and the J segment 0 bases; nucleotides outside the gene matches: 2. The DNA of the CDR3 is TGTGCCAGCAGCCTTAGCGGGAGCTCCTACAATGAGCAGTTCTTC. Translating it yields CASSLSGSSYNEQFF.

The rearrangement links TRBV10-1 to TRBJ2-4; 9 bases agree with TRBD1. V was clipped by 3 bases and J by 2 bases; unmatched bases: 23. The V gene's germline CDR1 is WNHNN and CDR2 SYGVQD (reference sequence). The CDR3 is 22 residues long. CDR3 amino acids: CASSDERRRKTPTGGTKNIQYF. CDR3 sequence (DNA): TGCGCCAGCAGTGATGAAAGAAGGAGAAAGACCCCGACAGGGGGGACCAAAAACATTCAGTACTTC.